A selection of T cell receptor beta chains follows, all from one sample in a study of shared clonotypes between healthy human individuals. The repertoire was sequenced with immunoSEQ multiplex PCR; TCRdb's copy has only in-frame clones and lacks some. Of approximately 2,300,000 clones listed, roughly 92% are singletons. Material: naive CD4+ T cells from PBMCs. These receptors were collected from a man aged 18 to 29 in good health. Some clones in this sample may be carry-over from other donors' samples. Both conserved end residues are trimmed from each CDR3. D genes are given only for firm matches.

D gene,J gene,V gene,CDR3 protein
.,TRBJ2-6,TRBV18,ASSLNMAGANVLT
TRBD1,TRBJ2-1,TRBV28,ASSSGGTDNEQF
.,TRBJ1-5,TRBV28,ASSLTQDSQPQH
.,TRBJ1-3,TRBV28,ASSFRTGLPGNTIY
.,TRBJ2-5,TRBV5-1,ASSYLTSAETQY
.,TRBJ1-1,TRBV9,ASSPPRDTEAF
TRBD1,TRBJ1-1,TRBV18,ASSPFGQGAGNTEAF
.,TRBJ2-6,TRBV6-1,ASSLQLSGANVLT
.,TRBJ2-1,TRBV9,ASSVAWLAYNEQF
TRBD1,TRBJ2-1,TRBV28,ASSLDAGTGGSYEQF
TRBD2,TRBJ2-2,TRBV2,ASRPGLAGAGELF
TRBD1,TRBJ1-5,TRBV6-5,ASRSGQGRSQPQH
.,TRBJ1-1,TRBV7-9,ASSFGGRLAF
.,TRBJ2-6,TRBV11-2,ASSYIQGLSGANVLT
TRBD1,TRBJ2-1,TRBV9,ASSSRGDRTYNEQF
TRBD2,TRBJ2-5,TRBV5-1,ASSTIAGARVQY
.,TRBJ1-1,TRBV5-1,ASSQNPMNTEAF
.,TRBJ1-1,TRBV18,ASSQQSGRVDTEAF
.,TRBJ2-2,TRBV5-4,ASSLGIKTGELF
TRBD2,TRBJ2-7,TRBV19,ASSIYPTSGPYEQY
TRBD2,TRBJ2-1,TRBV9,ASSPRLAGDNEQF
TRBD1,TRBJ1-2,TRBV5-1,ASSRGGQGPPGYT
.,TRBJ1-1,TRBV5-4,ASSEGGGNTEAF
TRBD1,TRBJ1-1,TRBV2,ASSLRTGRAF
TRBD1,TRBJ2-7,TRBV6-5,ASSGTASYEQY